The clone carrying this T cell receptor (beta chain) was observed a handful of times. Its antigen is as yet unknown. This sample stems from a study of OX40 agonist ivuxolimab in advanced cancers. About the study: As their treatment, patients were administered ivuxolimab, an agonistic anti-OX40 (CD134) antibody.

Overall study findings and caveats: Partial responders treated at 0.1-3.0 mg/kg exhibited clonal expansion among the lowest measured. Expanded peripheral T cell antigen specificity was not determined.

Sequenced by immunoSEQ multiplex PCR; TCRdb stores in-frame clones only, minus some. Counted here are about 70,000 clones, roughly 80% occurring once; the ten biggest clones make up over 6.5%. V was pared by 5 bases and J by 3 bases, with 4 bases of the junction left unmatched. The CDR3 contains 14 residues. The V gene's germline CDR1 is MNHNS and CDR2 SASEGT. This sequence joins TRBV6-1 and TRBJ1-2; 9 bases agree with TRBD1. The sequences come from CD4+ or CD8+ T cells sorted from blood, collected in a trial of the OX40 agonist ivuxolimab. This TCR came from an adult with an advanced solid tumor such as melanoma, head and neck, liver or kidney cancer. In nucleotides, the CDR3 is TGTGCCAGCAGTCGACAGGGGGTCTACTATGGCTACACCTTC. Its protein is CASSRQGVYYGYTF.